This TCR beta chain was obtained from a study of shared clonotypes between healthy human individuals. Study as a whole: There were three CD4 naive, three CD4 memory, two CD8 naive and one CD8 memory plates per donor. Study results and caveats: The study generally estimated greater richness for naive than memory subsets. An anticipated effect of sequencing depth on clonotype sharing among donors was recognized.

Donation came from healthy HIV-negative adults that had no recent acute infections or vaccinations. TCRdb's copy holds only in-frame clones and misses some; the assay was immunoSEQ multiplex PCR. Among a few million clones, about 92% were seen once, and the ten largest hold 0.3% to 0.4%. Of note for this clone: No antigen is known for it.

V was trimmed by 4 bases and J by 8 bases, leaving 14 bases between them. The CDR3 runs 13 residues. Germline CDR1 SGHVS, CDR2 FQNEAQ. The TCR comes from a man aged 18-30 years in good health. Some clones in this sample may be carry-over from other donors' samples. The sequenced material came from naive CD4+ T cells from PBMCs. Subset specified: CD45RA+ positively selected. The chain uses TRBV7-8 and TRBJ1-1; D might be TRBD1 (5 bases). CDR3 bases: TGTGCCAGCAGCTCGAGACCAGGGATCGAAGCTTTCTTT. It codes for CASSSRPGIEAFF.